The rows below give T cell receptor beta chains drawn from one sample of a study of human T cells and chemical hapten exposure. TCRdb used MiXCR to reprocess the RACE reads, holding one entry per CDR3 protein. The table includes around 56,000 distinct CDR3 sequences, 9.5% to 10% detected once. The specimen comprised whole blood, sampled in connection with sensitization to the hapten diphenylcyclopropenone (DPC). The receptor source for this set is a man in his forties with alopecia areata. Some clones in this sample may be carry-over from other donors' samples. CDR3s include the opening cysteine and the closing phenylalanine or tryptophan. A D gene is named only where the DNA matches it firmly. The size of a clone is reported for some rows only, either as once, few or many, or as a class for expanded clones.

CDR3 DNA	CDR3 protein	J gene	clone size	V gene	D gene
TGTGCCAGCAGCACGAATTTGGGAGCTGAGCAGTTCTTC	CASSTNLGAEQFF	TRBJ2-1	few	TRBV7-8	-
TGTGCCAGCAGTTACCCGGTGGTCTCCTACAATGAGCAGTTCTTC	CASSYPVVSYNEQFF	TRBJ2-1	few	TRBV6-2/TRBV6-3	-
TGCAGTGCTGCTCTAGACCGGGACAGACTAAATGAGCAGTTCTTC	CSAALDRDRLNEQFF	TRBJ2-1	-	TRBV20-1	TRBD1
TGTGCCAGCAGATCCAGGGGGCCCCTCTATGGCTACACCTTC	CASRSRGPLYGYTF	TRBJ1-2	few	TRBV28	TRBD1
TGTGCCAGCAGCGGTGATCCGGGACGCCGCACAGATACGCAGTATTTT	CASSGDPGRRTDTQYF	TRBJ2-3	-	TRBV9	-
TGTGCCAGCAGCCAAAGGGCAGCCACGAACACCGGGGAGCTGTTTTTT	CASSQRAATNTGELFF	TRBJ2-2	few	TRBV14	-
TGCGCCAGCAGCTTGCAGGGGGCAGGTGAAAAACTGTTTTTT	CASSLQGAGEKLFF	TRBJ1-4	many	TRBV5-1	TRBD1
TGTGCCAGCAGTTTAACCCCAGGGGGCAACACTGAAGCTTTCTTT	CASSLTPGGNTEAFF	TRBJ1-1	many	TRBV27	TRBD1
TGTGCCAGCAGCGAGACCCGGGACAGGGGATACATTCAGTACTTC	CASSETRDRGYIQYF	TRBJ2-4	many	TRBV7-9	TRBD1
TGTGCCAGCAGCCCTTACTTTGGAGGGGTCGAGCAGTACTTC	CASSPYFGGVEQYF	TRBJ2-7	many	TRBV14	-
TGTGCCAGCAGTGTCGAGCACGGGGAGCTGTTTTTT	CASSVEHGELFF	TRBJ2-2	-	TRBV2	-
TGTGCCAGCAGATTCGCCGGGACAGGGGGCGAGCAGTACTTC	CASRFAGTGGEQYF	TRBJ2-7	many	TRBV28	TRBD1
TGCAGTGCTAGCGAGAGGGGTAATTCACCCCTCCACTTT	CSASERGNSPLHF	TRBJ1-6	few	TRBV20-1	-
TGTGCCAGCAGTTCACTAGCGGGAGGCCTTGGCGGGGAGCTGTTTTTT	CASSSLAGGLGGELFF	TRBJ2-2	many	TRBV27	TRBD2
TGCAGTGCTAGCCCCGGCGGACTAGCGGACACAGATACGCAGTATTTT	CSASPGGLADTDTQYF	TRBJ2-3	-	TRBV20-1	TRBD2